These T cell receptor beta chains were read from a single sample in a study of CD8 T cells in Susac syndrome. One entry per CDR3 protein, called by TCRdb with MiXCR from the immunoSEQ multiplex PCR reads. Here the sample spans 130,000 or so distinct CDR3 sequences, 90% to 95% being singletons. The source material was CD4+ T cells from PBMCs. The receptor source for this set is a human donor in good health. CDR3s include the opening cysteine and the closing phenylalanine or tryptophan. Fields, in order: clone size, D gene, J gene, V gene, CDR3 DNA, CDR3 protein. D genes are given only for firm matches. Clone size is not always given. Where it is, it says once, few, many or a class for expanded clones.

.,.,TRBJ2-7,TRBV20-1,TGCAGTGCTAGGTCGGTCAACGAGCAGTACTTC,CSARSVNEQYF
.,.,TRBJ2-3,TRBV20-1,TGCAGTGCTGATAAGACAGGCACAGATACGCAGTATTTT,CSADKTGTDTQYF
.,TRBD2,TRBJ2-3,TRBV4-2,TGTGCCAGCAGGGAAGTAGCGGGAAGTAGCACAGATACGCAGTATTTT,CASREVAGSSTDTQYF
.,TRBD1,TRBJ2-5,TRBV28,TGTGCCAGCAGTTTATGGACAGGGGGCCGGGAGACCCAGTACTTC,CASSLWTGGRETQYF
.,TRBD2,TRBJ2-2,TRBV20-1,TGCAGTGCGACGCCTAGCGGGAGGGCCACCGGGGAGCTGTTTTTT,CSATPSGRATGELFF
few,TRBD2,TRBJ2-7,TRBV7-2,TGTGCCAGCAGCTCTCAAGCGGGAGGGCTAAGCGAGCAGTACTTC,CASSSQAGGLSEQYF
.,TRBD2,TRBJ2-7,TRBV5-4,TGTGCCAGCAGCTTGGGTTCTAGCGGGAGGTTATACGAGCAGTACTTC,CASSLGSSGRLYEQYF
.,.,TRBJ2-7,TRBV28,TGTGCCAGCAGTTATAGGGGGTCCTCCTACGAGCAGTACTTC,CASSYRGSSYEQYF
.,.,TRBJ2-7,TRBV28,TGTGCCAGCAGAGGTTGGACAGACTACTACGAGCAGTACTTC,CASRGWTDYYEQYF
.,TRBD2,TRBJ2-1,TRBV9,TGTGCCAGCAGCGTGACTAGCGGAGACAATGAGCAGTTCTTC,CASSVTSGDNEQFF
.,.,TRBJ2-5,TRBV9,TGTGCCAGCAGCGTAGGTGGAAGCGTCGGGGAGACCCAGTACTTC,CASSVGGSVGETQYF
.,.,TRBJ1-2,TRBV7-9,TGTGCCAGCAGCTTGACGGCGGGGGTCGGTGGCTACACCTTC,CASSLTAGVGGYTF
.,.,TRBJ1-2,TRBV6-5,TGTGCCAGCAGATACCACAGGGAAGTAGGCTACACCTTC,CASRYHREVGYTF
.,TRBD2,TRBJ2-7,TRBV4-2,TGTGCCAGCAGCCAAGATCTCGATCGAGGAGCGGGGGCCTACGAGCAGTACTTC,CASSQDLDRGAGAYEQYF
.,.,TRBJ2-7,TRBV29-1,TGCAGCGTCGGGACAAATTCCTACGAGCAGTACTTC,CSVGTNSYEQYF
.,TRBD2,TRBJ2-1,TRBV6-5,TGTGCCAGCAGTTTAACCCCAATAGCGGGACAACACAATGAGCAGTTCTTC,CASSLTPIAGQHNEQFF
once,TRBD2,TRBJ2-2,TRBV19,TGTGCCAGTAATACCCACGGGACTACGTACACCGGGGAGCTGTTTTTT,CASNTHGTTYTGELFF
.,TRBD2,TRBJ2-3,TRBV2,TGTGCCAGCAGTTTAGCGGGAGGGAGCACAGATACGCAGTATTTT,CASSLAGGSTDTQYF
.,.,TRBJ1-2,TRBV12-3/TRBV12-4,TGTGCCAGCATCTCCCGGGAAGGACTCTATGGCTACACCTTC,CASISREGLYGYTF
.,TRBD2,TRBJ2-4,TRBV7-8,TGTGCCAGCAGCCCCACCCCGACTAGCGGCAAAAACATTCAGTACTTC,CASSPTPTSGKNIQYF
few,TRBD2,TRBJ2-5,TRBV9,TGTGCCAGCAGCGTAGGGACTAGTCAAGAGACCCAGTACTTC,CASSVGTSQETQYF
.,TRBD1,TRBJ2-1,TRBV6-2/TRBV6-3,TGTGCCAGCAGTTACGGCGGGACAGGGTATCGTGAGCAGTTCTTC,CASSYGGTGYREQFF
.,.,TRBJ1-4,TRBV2,TGTGCCAGCCAGGGAAGAGCTAATGAAAAACTGTTTTTT,CASQGRANEKLFF
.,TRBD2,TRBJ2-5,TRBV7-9,TGTGCCAGCAGCTTCGGAGGGGCTAGCGGGAGTGAGACCCAGTACTTC,CASSFGGASGSETQYF
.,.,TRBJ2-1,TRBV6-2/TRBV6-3,TGTGCCAGCAGTTACGGGGGCGGTTTCTCCTACAATGAGCAGTTCTTC,CASSYGGGFSYNEQFF
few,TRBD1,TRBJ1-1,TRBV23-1,TGCGCCAGCAGTCATGGGACAGGCATGAACACTGAAGCTTTCTTT,CASSHGTGMNTEAFF
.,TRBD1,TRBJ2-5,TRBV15,TGTGCCACCAGCACTTACCGGGACAGGGGTGAGACCCAGTACTTC,CATSTYRDRGETQYF
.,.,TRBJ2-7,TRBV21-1,TGTGCCAGCAGCAATAGGGGAGGGGTGGACTACGAGCAGTACTTC,CASSNRGGVDYEQYF
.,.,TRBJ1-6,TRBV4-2,TGTGCCAGCAGCCAAGAAACAGGGACGAATTCACCCCTCCACTTT,CASSQETGTNSPLHF
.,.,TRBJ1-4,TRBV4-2,TGTGCCAGCAGCCAAGTAAGCGGACTAGCAAGTGAAAAACTGTTTTTT,CASSQVSGLASEKLFF
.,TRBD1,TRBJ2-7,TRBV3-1,TGTGCCAGCAGTCGGGACAGGGAAAACGAGCAGTACTTC,CASSRDRENEQYF
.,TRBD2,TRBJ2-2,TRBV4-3,TGCGCCAGCAGCCAGGGACCGGGACTAGCGGGAGTGGGGGAGCTGTTTTTT,CASSQGPGLAGVGELFF
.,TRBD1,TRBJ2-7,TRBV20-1,TGCAGTGCTAGCCCAGGGGGCCCCTACGAGCAGTACTTC,CSASPGGPYEQYF
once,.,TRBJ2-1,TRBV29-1,TGCAGCGTTAAACGGCGGTCCTCCTACAATGAGCAGTTCTTC,CSVKRRSSYNEQFF
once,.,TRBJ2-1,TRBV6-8,TGTGCCAGCAGTTCCGCCTGTGAGCAGTTCTTC,CASSSACEQFF
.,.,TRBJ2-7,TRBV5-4,TGTGCCAGCAGCTTGCGGGGCGCGAACGAGCAGTACTTC,CASSLRGANEQYF
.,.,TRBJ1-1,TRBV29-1,TGCAGCGGCCGAAGGGACCTAACGGTTGATGCTTTCTTT,CSGRRDLTVDAFF
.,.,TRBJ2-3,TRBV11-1,TGTGCCAGCAGCTTATCTGAAGCCACAGATACGCAGTATTTT,CASSLSEATDTQYF
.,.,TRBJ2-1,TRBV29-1,TGCAGCGTTGAAGTTGACAGCCAAGAGCAGTTCTTC,CSVEVDSQEQFF
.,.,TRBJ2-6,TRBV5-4,TGTGCCAGCAGCAACGGACGGGACTCTGGGGCCAACGTCCTGACTTTC,CASSNGRDSGANVLTF
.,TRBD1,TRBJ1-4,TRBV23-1,TGCGCCAGCAGTCAATCGGGACAGGGGAGGGAAAAACTGTTTTTT,CASSQSGQGREKLFF
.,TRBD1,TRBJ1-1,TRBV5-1,TGCGCCAGCAAGATCGACAGGGGAAACACTGAAGCTTTCTTT,CASKIDRGNTEAFF
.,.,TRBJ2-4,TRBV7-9,TGTGCCAGCAGCTTTGGGGGCTTGATAGCCAAAAACATTCAGTACTTC,CASSFGGLIAKNIQYF
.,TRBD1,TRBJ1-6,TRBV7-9,TGTGCCAGCAGCTTAGCAACAGGGGGCTCCTATAATTCACCCCTCCACTTT,CASSLATGGSYNSPLHF
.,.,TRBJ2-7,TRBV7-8,TGTGCCAGCAGCTTACGCTCGACAGGCCACGAGCAGTACTTC,CASSLRSTGHEQYF
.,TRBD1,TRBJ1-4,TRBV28,TGTGCCAGCAGCCAGGCGGGACAGGGGGAGGAAAAACTGTTTTTT,CASSQAGQGEEKLFF
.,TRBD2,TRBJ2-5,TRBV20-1,TGCAGTGCAGCCTTACTAGCGGGAGTTGAGGAGACCCAGTACTTC,CSAALLAGVEETQYF
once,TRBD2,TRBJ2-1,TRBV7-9,TGTGCCAGCAGCCGCTTGGATAGCGGGAGAATCGACAATGAGCAGTTCTTC,CASSRLDSGRIDNEQFF
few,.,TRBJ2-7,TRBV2,TGTGCCAGCAGTGCAACCTACGAGCAGTACTTC,CASSATYEQYF
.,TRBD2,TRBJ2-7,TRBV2,TGTGCCAGCAGGCCGACTAGCGCGGGCTCCTACGAGCAGTACTTC,CASRPTSAGSYEQYF
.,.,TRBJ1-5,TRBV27,TGTGCCAACAATCAGCCCCAGCATTTT,CANNQPQHF
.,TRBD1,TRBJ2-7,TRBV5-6,TGTGCCAGCAGCCCGGCAGGGGGTAGCTCCTACGAGCAGTACTTC,CASSPAGGSSYEQYF
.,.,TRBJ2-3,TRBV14,TGTGCCAGCAGCCAAGGGGCTGCGACAGATACGCAGTATTTT,CASSQGAATDTQYF